This TCR beta chain was sequenced for a study of response to subunit inactivated influenza vaccine. Study-level points and caveats: It was suggested by the authors that few new T cells are recruited by each seasonal influenza vaccination.

TCRdb reprocessed the RT-PCR reads via MiXCR and lists one record per CDR3 protein. In the table there are 800,000 or so distinct CDR3 sequences, over 20% of which are singletons. CDR1 is SGHAT, CDR2 FQNNGV, per germline. This CDR3 has 17 residues. Trimming took 2 bases from V and 0 from J, leaving 16 bases between them. This clonotype has a count of ten or more. The antigen is not known. The sample consisted of PBMCs from blood, taken 5 to 6 days after vaccination. The TCR sequence derives from a man aged 45-65 years who received an inactivated influenza vaccine. The chain links TRBV11-2 to TRBJ2-5; the D is unclear. The CDR3 spells CASSLTPAWQYQETQYF. Here the CDR3 DNA reads TGTGCCAGCAGCTTAACCCCCGCCTGGCAGTACCAAGAGACCCAGTACTTC.